This TCR beta chain was sequenced during a study of shared clonotypes between healthy human individuals. TCRdb's copy holds only in-frame clones and misses some; the assay was immunoSEQ multiplex PCR. The profile shows about 1,800,000 clones, over 85% of them singletons. The V and J ends lost 4 bases and 2 bases, in that order; junction bases with no gene match: 9. Germline V gene data show CDR1 as SGHDN and CDR2 as FVKESK. The CDR3 covers 17 residues. CD45RO-negative CD8 cells positively selected for CCR7 made up the naive population, which excluded terminally differentiated effector memory CD45RA+ cells.

Sequences were obtained from naive CD8+ T cells sorted from blood. V is TRBV14 and J is TRBJ2-1; 9 bases match TRBD2. The TCR sequence derives from a man younger than 35 in good health. CDR3 DNA: TGTGCCAGCAGCCCATTAGCGGGAGACCTGCCCTACAATGAGCAGTTCTTC. As protein: CASSPLAGDLPYNEQFF.